A selection of T cell receptor beta chains follows, all from one sample in a study of T cell changes during pregnancy in multiple sclerosis. Sequencing was performed with immunoSEQ multiplex PCR; in TCRdb, only in-frame clones are kept and a portion is missing. The repertoire includes tens of thousands of clones, 90% to 95% of them detected once, and roughly 0.33% sits in the top ten. The starting material was CD4+ T cells from peripheral blood mononuclear cells, obtained before pregnancy. These TCRs come from a female donor with multiple sclerosis, enrolled in a pregnancy study. Both conserved end residues are part of each CDR3. The D gene is left open where the match is weak. Where a row states a size, it is once, few, many or the class of an expanded clone; other rows omit it.

abundance	v_gene	d_gene	j_gene	CDR3aa	CDR3nt
-	TRBV27	-	TRBJ1-5	CASSLTNPAGQPQHF	TGTGCCAGCAGTCTGACAAATCCCGCGGGTCAGCCCCAGCATTTT
once	TRBV5-6	TRBD1	TRBJ1-1	CASRRDRGTEAFF	TGTGCCAGCAGGCGGGACAGGGGCACTGAAGCTTTCTTT
-	TRBV11-2	TRBD2	TRBJ2-7	CASSPPTGLAGGPRNEQYF	TGTGCCAGCAGCCCCCCCACGGGACTAGCGGGAGGGCCAAGGAACGAGCAGTACTTC
-	TRBV29-1	TRBD1	TRBJ1-2	CSVAGGSITNSYGYTF	TGCAGCGTCGCAGGGGGTAGCATAACCAACTCCTATGGCTACACCTTC
once	TRBV7-2	-	TRBJ1-4	CASSSHTGLSEKLFF	TGTGCCAGCAGCTCTCATACAGGGCTAAGTGAAAAACTGTTTTTT
once	TRBV19	-	TRBJ1-1	CASSIQNTEAFF	TGTGCCAGTAGTATACAGAACACTGAAGCTTTCTTT
-	TRBV13	-	TRBJ2-1	CASSLKILLGTPPGNEQFF	TGTGCCAGCAGCCTTAAAATCCTACTCGGGACTCCCCCGGGGAATGAGCAGTTCTTC
-	TRBV15	TRBD2	TRBJ2-5	CATSWGLAGKGAETQYF	TGTGCCACCAGCTGGGGACTAGCGGGCAAGGGGGCTGAGACCCAGTACTTC
once	TRBV15	-	TRBJ2-2	CATSRGGYTGELFF	TGTGCCACCAGCAGAGGTGGCTACACCGGGGAGCTGTTTTTT
-	TRBV5-6	-	TRBJ1-5	CASSFFRDGNQPQHF	TGTGCCAGCAGCTTTTTCAGGGATGGCAATCAGCCCCAGCATTTT
-	TRBV5-4	-	TRBJ2-3	CASSLVLGPRTDTQYF	TGTGCCAGCAGCTTGGTTCTAGGCCCGCGTACAGATACGCAGTATTTT
few	TRBV5-3	TRBD1	TRBJ2-4	CARSLNSGTGVVLAKNIQYF	TGTGCCAGAAGCTTGAATTCCGGGACAGGAGTAGTACTAGCCAAAAACATTCAGTACTTC
-	TRBV5-5	TRBD1	TRBJ1-4	CASSTEGTANEKLFF	TGTGCCAGCAGCACGGAAGGGACAGCTAATGAAAAACTGTTTTTT
once	TRBV5-6	-	TRBJ2-7	CASSLAGGAGEQYF	TGTGCCAGCAGCTTGGCCGGCGGGGCCGGCGAGCAGTACTTC
-	TRBV4-1	-	TRBJ2-3	CASSQGASPVDTQYF	TGCGCCAGCAGCCAAGGGGCTAGCCCTGTAGATACGCAGTATTTT
-	TRBV28	-	TRBJ2-7	CASRFGGQGNSYEQYF	TGTGCCAGCAGATTTGGGGGCCAGGGGAACTCCTACGAGCAGTACTTC
-	TRBV7-9	TRBD1	TRBJ1-2	CASSLGQGAHPNYGYTF	TGTGCCAGCAGCTTAGGACAGGGGGCCCACCCTAACTATGGCTACACCTTC
once	TRBV18	TRBD1	TRBJ2-6	CASSQGTGVSGANVLTF	TGTGCCAGCTCCCAGGGGACAGGAGTTTCTGGGGCCAACGTCCTGACTTTC
-	TRBV10-3	TRBD2	TRBJ2-5	CAISESWGGGETQYF	TGTGCCATCAGTGAGTCTTGGGGCGGGGGGGAGACCCAGTACTTC
once	TRBV7-2	-	TRBJ2-7	CASSTRTERSEQYF	TGTGCCAGCAGCACTCGGACAGAGAGGAGCGAGCAGTACTTC
-	TRBV6-5	-	TRBJ1-2	CASSYSIGGNYGYTF	TGTGCCAGCAGTTACTCGATCGGGGGGAACTATGGCTACACCTTC
-	TRBV7-9	-	TRBJ1-5	CASSPGLTGSGQPQHF	TGTGCCAGCAGCCCCGGACTTACAGGGTCCGGTCAGCCCCAGCATTTT
few	TRBV9	TRBD2	TRBJ2-2	CASSMGLAGGAGELFF	TGTGCCAGCAGCATGGGACTAGCGGGAGGGGCCGGGGAGCTGTTTTTT
-	TRBV5-1	-	TRBJ1-1	CASRGGWGVDTEAFF	TGCGCCAGCAGAGGAGGGTGGGGCGTGGACACTGAAGCTTTCTTT
-	TRBV28	-	TRBJ1-5	CASLMAADQPQHF	TGTGCCAGCCTGATGGCGGCGGATCAGCCCCAGCATTTT
-	TRBV18	-	TRBJ1-5	CASSPPQGWPQHF	TGTGCCAGCTCACCACCACAGGGTTGGCCCCAGCATTTT
once	TRBV18	TRBD1	TRBJ1-5	CASSPQGAGQPQHF	TGTGCCAGCTCACCACAGGGGGCAGGTCAGCCCCAGCATTTT
-	TRBV18	TRBD1	TRBJ2-7	CASSSTGTGSYEQYF	TGTGCCAGCTCAAGCACCGGGACAGGGTCCTACGAGCAGTACTTC
-	TRBV5-4	TRBD1	TRBJ2-7	CASSRRDRALSHTSYEQYF	TGTGCCAGCAGCCGGAGGGACAGGGCCTTATCCCACACCTCCTACGAGCAGTACTTC
-	TRBV27	TRBD2	TRBJ2-1	CASWGLAGNNEQFF	TGTGCCAGCTGGGGACTAGCGGGCAACAATGAGCAGTTCTTC
-	TRBV18	-	TRBJ2-7	CASSPGGAREQYF	TGTGCCAGCTCACCCGGAGGGGCTCGCGAGCAGTACTTC
-	TRBV18	TRBD2	TRBJ2-5	CASSKGLAETQYF	TGTGCCAGCTCAAAGGGACTAGCAGAGACCCAGTACTTC
-	TRBV27	-	TRBJ2-1	CASLPPEGGDEQFF	TGTGCCAGCCTCCCCCCGGAGGGGGGGGATGAGCAGTTCTTC
-	TRBV7-9	-	TRBJ1-3	CASSLEGTSGNTIYF	TGTGCCAGCAGCTTAGAAGGGACATCAGGAAACACCATATATTTT
-	TRBV11-2	-	TRBJ2-2	CASRTFLAPNTGELFF	TGTGCCAGCAGAACTTTCCTAGCGCCGAACACCGGGGAGCTGTTTTTT
once	TRBV19	TRBD1	TRBJ2-2	CASSIWAGGHTGELFF	TGTGCCAGTAGTATATGGGCAGGGGGCCACACCGGGGAGCTGTTTTTT
once	TRBV15	-	TRBJ1-1	CATSRAGGLVDTEAFF	TGTGCCACCAGCAGAGCTGGAGGGTTGGTAGACACTGAAGCTTTCTTT
-	TRBV6-1	TRBD2	TRBJ2-7	CASSESGIMGEQYF	TGTGCCAGCAGTGAAAGCGGGATTATGGGCGAGCAGTACTTC
once	TRBV6-6	TRBD1	TRBJ1-5	CASSYLGQRQPQHF	TGTGCCAGCAGTTACTTGGGACAGCGGCAGCCCCAGCATTTT
-	TRBV5-4	TRBD1	TRBJ2-7	CASSWDSYEQYF	TGTGCCAGCAGCTGGGACAGCTACGAGCAGTACTTC
once	TRBV15	TRBD1	TRBJ2-7	CATSRDLVRDSPKLGYF	TGTGCCACCAGCAGAGATTTGGTCAGGGACAGTCCAAAGCTGGGATACTTC
-	TRBV11-2	TRBD2	TRBJ2-5	CASSITGGQETQYF	TGTGCCAGCAGCATAACGGGGGGCCAAGAGACCCAGTACTTC
-	TRBV7-6	TRBD1	TRBJ2-2	CASSLSGQGLGELFF	TGTGCCAGCAGCTTAAGCGGACAGGGTCTCGGGGAGCTGTTTTTT
once	TRBV2	TRBD1	TRBJ1-2	CASTKGQPNYGYTF	TGTGCCAGCACAAAGGGACAGCCGAACTATGGCTACACCTTC
-	TRBV7-9	TRBD1	TRBJ2-7	CASSLGDRGWNF	TGTGCCAGCAGCTTAGGTGACAGGGGGTGGAACTTC
-	TRBV7-9	-	TRBJ2-1	CAHQDTQEQFF	TGTGCCCATCAGGATACCCAGGAGCAGTTCTTC
-	TRBV21-1	-	TRBJ2-4	CASSGQTGNIQYF	TGTGCCAGCAGCGGACAAACAGGGAACATTCAGTACTTC